The source of this TCR beta chain is a study of T cells in Graves' hyperthyroidism and ophthalmopathy. Study outcomes and limitations: A 13 V-J model separated ophthalmopathy from stable hyperthyroidism.

This clonotype was counted only a few times. Its target is unknown. The CDR3 consists of 13 residues. Trimming removed 2 bases at V and 8 bases at J, with 10 bases between. Amplification targeted TCR beta CDR3 regions from RNA transcripts. The HTBI primer set served for first-round RT-PCR of the TCR CDR3. TCRdb processed the multiplex PCR reads anew with MiXCR; each CDR3 protein has one entry. In the table there are roughly 400,000 distinct CDR3 sequences, approximately 14% of which are singletons. Uncontrolled infection, other autoimmune disease, pregnancy or lactation disqualified patients from enrolment. Sampled blood dates from first hyperthyroidism diagnosis, and it precedes any ophthalmopathy symptoms.

The origin of this receptor is a woman younger than 35 with Graves' hyperthyroidism that later progressed to Graves' ophthalmopathy. Input material: blood. The chain joins TRBV12-3 or TRBV12-4 to TRBJ1-3; D unclear. The chain's CDR3 is CASSLRIPDTIYF. CDR3 in DNA: TGTGCCAGCAGTTTAAGAATACCGGACACCATATATTTT.